This T cell receptor (beta chain) was sequenced during a study of CD8 T cells in ankylosing spondylitis. Libraries of TCR beta came from quantitative 5'-RACE with molecular barcodes. TCRdb passed the 5' RACE reads through MiXCR, listing each CDR3 protein once. Of a few hundred thousand distinct CDR3 sequences in the sample, 15% to 20% were seen once. This clonotype was detected ten times or more. Its target is not known. V was trimmed by 1 base and J by 8 bases, leaving 8 bases between them. The CDR3 totals 12 residues. Regarding the study as a whole: Disease-linked clones reportedly concentrated significantly in matched ankylosing spondylitis synovial fluid.

The V and J genes are TRBV12-3 or TRBV12-4 and TRBJ1-2, with unresolved D. This TCR was sampled from a male donor with ankylosing spondylitis or in good health (not recorded which). Sequenced sample: blood, either unsorted or a sorted T cell fraction (not recorded which). In DNA, the CDR3 is TGTGCCAGCAGTTTAGGGGCCGAAGGCTACACCTTC. It encodes CASSLGAEGYTF.